This TCR beta chain was retrieved from a study of OX40 agonist ivuxolimab in advanced cancers. Whole-study context: The dose-escalation cohort was just under 85% male, with a mean age of around 60 years, ranging about 23 to 90. Participants could have had prior anti-PD-1, anti-PD-L1 or anti-CTLA-4 therapy, and around 40% had some. Regarding the study as a whole: There were, on average, more expanded clones in CD8+ T cells than in CD4+. Doses of 0.1 to 3.0 mg/kg were accompanied by clonal expansion of CD4+ and CD8+ blood T cells by week 6.

For this clone: As yet, its antigen is unknown.

Profiled with immunoSEQ multiplex PCR; TCRdb holds only in-frame clones, not every one. Found here are roughly 55,000 clones, over 70% of them singletons; the top ten hold 4.4%. Trimming stripped 3 bases from V and 3 bases from J, with 9 bases between. CDR1 is SGHAT and CDR2 is FQNNGV in the germline V gene. The CDR3 length is 13 residues. The sequenced sample was CD4+ or CD8+ T cells sorted from blood, obtained in a trial of the OX40 agonist ivuxolimab. This chain uses TRBV11-2 with TRBJ2-7; D uncertain. This receptor was taken from an adult with an advanced solid tumor such as melanoma, head and neck, liver or kidney cancer. The CDR3 DNA reads as TGTGCCAGCAGCTTGGACGGTTTCTACGAGCAGTACTTC. Its protein product is CASSLDGFYEQYF.